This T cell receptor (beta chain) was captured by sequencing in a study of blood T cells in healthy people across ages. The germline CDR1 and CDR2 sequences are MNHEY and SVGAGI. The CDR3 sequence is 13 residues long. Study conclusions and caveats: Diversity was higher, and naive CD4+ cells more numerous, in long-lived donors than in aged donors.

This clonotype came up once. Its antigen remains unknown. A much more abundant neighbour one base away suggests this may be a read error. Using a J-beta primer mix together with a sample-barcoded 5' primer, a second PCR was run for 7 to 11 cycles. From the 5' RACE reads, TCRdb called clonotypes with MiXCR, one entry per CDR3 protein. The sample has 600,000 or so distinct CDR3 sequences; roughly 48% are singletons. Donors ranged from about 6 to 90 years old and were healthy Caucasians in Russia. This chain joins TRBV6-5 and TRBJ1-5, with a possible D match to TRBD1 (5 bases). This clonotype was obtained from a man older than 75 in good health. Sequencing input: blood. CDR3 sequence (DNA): TGTGCCGGCAGTTACCTTAAGGGGCAGCCCCAGCATTTT. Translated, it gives CAGSYLKGQPQHF.